These T cell receptor beta chains were read from a single sample in a study of shared clonotypes between healthy human individuals. Generated by immunoSEQ multiplex PCR, the TCRdb table keeps only in-frame clones and is missing some. The sample holds more than 1 million clones; about four fifths are singletons and the top ten take approximately 0.56%. Sequences were obtained from memory CD4+ T cells from PBMCs. These receptors were collected from a man younger than 30 in good health. Some clones in this sample may be carry-over from other donors' samples. Both conserved end residues are part of each CDR3. A D gene is named only where the DNA matches it firmly. Only some rows state a clone size, as once, few, many or a class for expanded clones.

>TRBV7-6|TRBJ2-2|.|TRBD1
CASSLDGTAVTGELFF
TGTGCCAGCAGCTTAGATGGGACAGCTGTGACCGGGGAGCTGTTTTTT
>TRBV27|TRBJ2-5|many|TRBD2
CARPREGRTDQETQYF
TGTGCCAGACCAAGGGAGGGGAGAACCGATCAAGAGACCCAGTACTTC
>TRBV11-2|TRBJ2-7|.|.
CASSLVTEQYF
TGTGCCAGCAGCTTAGTAACTGAGCAGTACTTC
>TRBV2|TRBJ1-2|.|TRBD1
CASSEGQGNYGYTF
TGTGCCAGCAGCGAGGGACAGGGGAACTATGGCTACACCTTC
>TRBV30|TRBJ1-3|.|.
CAWSGADGNTIYF
TGTGCCTGGAGTGGCGCTGATGGAAACACCATATATTTT
>TRBV6-5|TRBJ1-4|.|.
CASSYVQGYEKLFF
TGTGCCAGCAGTTACGTACAGGGTTATGAAAAACTGTTTTTT
>TRBV19|TRBJ1-2|once|.
CASSPGFKDGGYTF
TGTGCCAGTAGCCCCGGGTTTAAGGATGGCGGCTACACCTTC
>TRBV5-4|TRBJ2-7|.|TRBD2
CASSLGGTSGTYYEQYF
TGTGCCAGCAGCCTGGGGGGGACTAGCGGGACATACTACGAGCAGTACTTC
>TRBV29-1|TRBJ2-3|.|.
CSARGLSTDTQYF
TGCAGCGCCCGGGGCCTAAGCACAGATACGCAGTATTTT
>TRBV2|TRBJ1-2|.|.
CASNLGQSYGYTF
TGTGCCAGCAACCTAGGACAGAGCTATGGCTACACCTTC
>TRBV28|TRBJ2-7|.|TRBD2
CATTRTSRGGEQYF
TGTGCCACCACAAGGACTAGCCGCGGTGGAGAGCAGTACTTC
>TRBV7-2|TRBJ1-2|.|.
CASSLLGPNGYTF
TGTGCCAGCAGCTTATTGGGTCCTAATGGCTACACCTTC
>TRBV2|TRBJ2-2|.|.
CATSYRELFF
TGTGCCACCTCCTATCGGGAGCTGTTTTTT
>TRBV2|TRBJ2-7|.|.
CASASSYEQYF
TGTGCCAGCGCGAGCTCCTACGAGCAGTACTTC
>TRBV5-4|TRBJ2-5|.|.
CASSPRTAVGGTQYF
TGTGCCAGCAGCCCAAGGACAGCAGTCGGGGGGACCCAGTACTTC
>TRBV19|TRBJ2-7|few|.
CASSVGASYEQYF
TGTGCCAGTAGTGTGGGAGCATCCTACGAGCAGTACTTC
>TRBV28|TRBJ1-4|.|.
CASLQTENEKLFF
TGTGCCAGCCTCCAGACTGAGAATGAAAAACTGTTTTTT
>TRBV18|TRBJ1-4|few|.
CASSPPEGTNEKLFF
TGTGCCAGCTCACCACCGGAGGGAACTAATGAAAAACTGTTTTTT